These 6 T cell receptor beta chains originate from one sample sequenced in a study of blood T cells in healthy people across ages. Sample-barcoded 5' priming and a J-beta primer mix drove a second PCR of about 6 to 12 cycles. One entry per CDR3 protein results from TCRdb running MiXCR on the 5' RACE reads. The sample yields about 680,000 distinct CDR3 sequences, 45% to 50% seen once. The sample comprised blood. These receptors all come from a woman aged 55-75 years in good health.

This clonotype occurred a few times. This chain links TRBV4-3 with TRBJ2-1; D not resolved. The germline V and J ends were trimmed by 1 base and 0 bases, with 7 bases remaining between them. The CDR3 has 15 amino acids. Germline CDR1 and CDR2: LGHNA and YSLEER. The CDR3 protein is CASSQARSSYNEQFF. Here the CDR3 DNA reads TGCGCCAGCAGCCAAGCCCGTAGCTCCTACAATGAGCAGTTCTTC.

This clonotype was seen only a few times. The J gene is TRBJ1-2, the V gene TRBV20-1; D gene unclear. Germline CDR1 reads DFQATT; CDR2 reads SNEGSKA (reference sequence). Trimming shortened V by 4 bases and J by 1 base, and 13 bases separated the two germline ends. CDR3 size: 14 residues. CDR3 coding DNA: TGCAGTGCTATCCCGTCTGAGCTTAACTATGGCTACACCTTC. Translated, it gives CSAIPSELNYGYTF.

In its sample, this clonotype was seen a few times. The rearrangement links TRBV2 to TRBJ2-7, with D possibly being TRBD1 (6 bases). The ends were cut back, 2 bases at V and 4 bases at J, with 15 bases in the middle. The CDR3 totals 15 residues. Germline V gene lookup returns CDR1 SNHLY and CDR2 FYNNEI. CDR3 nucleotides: TGTGCCAGCAGTGAAAGTCCTCCAGGGGTTTACGAGCAGTACTTC. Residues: CASSESPPGVYEQYF.

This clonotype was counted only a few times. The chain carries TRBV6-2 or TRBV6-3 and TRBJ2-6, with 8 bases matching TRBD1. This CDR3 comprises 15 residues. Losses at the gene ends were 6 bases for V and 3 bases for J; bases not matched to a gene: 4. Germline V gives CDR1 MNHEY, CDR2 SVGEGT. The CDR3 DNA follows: TGTGCCAGCAGGCCCGGACAGGGTGGGGCCAACGTCCTGACTTTC. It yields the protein CASRPGQGGANVLTF.

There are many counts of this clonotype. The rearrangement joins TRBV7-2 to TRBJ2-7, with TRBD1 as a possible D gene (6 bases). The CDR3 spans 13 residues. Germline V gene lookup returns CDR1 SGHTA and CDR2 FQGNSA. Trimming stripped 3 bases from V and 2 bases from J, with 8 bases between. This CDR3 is CASSFDRTYEQYF. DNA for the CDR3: TGTGCCAGCAGCTTCGACAGGACCTACGAGCAGTACTTC. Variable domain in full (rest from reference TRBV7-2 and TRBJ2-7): GAGVSQSPSNKVTEKGKDVELRCDPISGHTALYWYRQSLGQGLEFLIYFQGNSAPDKSGLPSDRFSAERTGGSVSTLTIQRTQQEDSAVYLCASSFDRTYEQYFGPGTRLTVT.

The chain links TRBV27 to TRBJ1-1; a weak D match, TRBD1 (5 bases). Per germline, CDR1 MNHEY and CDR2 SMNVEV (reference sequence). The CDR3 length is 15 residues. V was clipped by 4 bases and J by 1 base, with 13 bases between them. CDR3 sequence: CASSSPRGRNTEAFF. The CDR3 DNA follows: TGTGCCAGCAGTTCCCCTCGGGGGAGGAACACTGAAGCTTTCTTT.